Each of the 15 T cell receptor beta chains below was sequenced from the same sample in a study of cytomegalovirus exposure and HLA in healthy donors. The PCR contained 60 Vbeta and 13 Jbeta primers. This table comes from immunoSEQ multiplex PCR, and its TCRdb copy is limited to in-frame clones, with some not included. The table records roughly 130,000 clones, 75% to 85% of them present only once. Sample: PBMCs. These receptor sequences come from a girl between 2 and 10 years old in good health and CMV-seronegative.

This chain joins TRBV5-1 and TRBJ1-4; 9 bases agree with TRBD1. The V gene end was trimmed by 5 bases and the J gene end by 4 bases; junction bases not matched to a gene: 3. The CDR3 totals 14 residues. The V gene's germline CDR1 is SGHRS and CDR2 YFSETQ. CDR3 DNA: TGCGCCAGCAGGCGGACAGGGGATAATGAAAAACTGTTTTTT. It specifies CASRRTGDNEKLFF.

The genes are TRBV11-2 and TRBJ2-7; TRBD1 matches at 9 bases. The V gene end was trimmed by 5 bases and the J gene end by 2 bases; junction bases not matched to a gene: 19. The CDR3 loop spans 19 amino acids. Germline V lookup: CDR1 SGHAT, CDR2 FQNNGV. The CDR3 nucleotides are TGTGCCAGCAGCCAAAAGGGGGACAGGGCCTACCTCTGGACCTACGAGCAGTACTTC. Translated: CASSQKGDRAYLWTYEQYF. Full variable domain (rest looked up from reference TRBV11-2 and TRBJ2-7): EAGVAQSPRYKIIEKRQSVAFWCNPISGHATLYWYQQILGQGPKLLIQFQNNGVVDDSQLPKDRFSAERLKGVDSTLKIQPAKLEDSAVYLCASSQKGDRAYLWTYEQYFGPGTRLTVT.

V is TRBV30 and J is TRBJ1-5; D gene uncertain. The germline V gene encodes CDR1 GTSNPN and CDR2 SVGIG (reference sequence). This CDR3 is built from 15 residues. V lost 2 bases and J lost 2, with 13 bases in between. Here the CDR3 reads CAWSPHTTGNQPQHF. CDR3 bases: TGTGCCTGGAGTCCGCATACAACCGGCAATCAGCCCCAGCATTTT. The complete variable domain, with remaining parts taken from reference TRBV30 and TRBJ1-5, reads SQTIHQWPATLVQPVGSPLSLECTVEGTSNPNLYWYRQAAGRGLQLLFYSVGIGQISSEVPQNLSASRPQDRQFILSSKKLLLSDSGFYLCAWSPHTTGNQPQHFGDGTRLSIL.

The rearrangement joins TRBV5-1 to TRBJ1-4, with 7 bases identical to TRBD1. The V gene end was trimmed by 2 bases and the J gene end by 6 bases; junction bases not matched to a gene: 4. The germline gives CDR1 SGHRS, CDR2 YFSETQ. CDR3 length equals 14 residues. Here the CDR3 reads CASSFSGTDEKLFF. As DNA, the CDR3 is TGCGCCAGCAGCTTTTCGGGGACAGATGAAAAACTGTTTTTT.

Turning to this clone: The same CDR3 also results from other DNA sequences found in this sample. This chain connects TRBV18 to TRBJ1-3; a possible D gene is TRBD1 (6 bases). V was shortened by 3 bases and J by 0 bases, with 12 bases between the two germline ends. The CDR3 is made up of 16 amino acids. In germline, CDR1 is KGHSH, CDR2 LQKENI. The CDR3 region is CASSPATGSSGNTIYF. CDR3 coding DNA: TGTGCCAGCTCACCCGCTACAGGGTCCTCTGGAAACACCATATATTTT.

As concerns this clone: Other DNA sequences in this specimen translate into the identical CDR3. The chain joins TRBV15 to TRBJ2-2, with D uncertain. The CDR3 covers 14 residues. CDR1 LNHNV and CDR2 YYDKDF come from the germline V gene (reference sequence). V shed 3 bases and J shed 3 bases, with 8 bases lying between them. The CDR3 loop reads CATSSLRHTGELFF. CDR3 DNA: TGTGCCACCAGCAGCCTGAGGCACACCGGGGAGCTGTTTTTT.

This chain links TRBV7-9 with TRBJ2-7, with 9 bases aligning to TRBD1. Germline V gives CDR1 SEHNR, CDR2 FQNEAQ (reference sequence). CDR3 length: 13 residues. The V segment lost 5 bases and the J segment 6 bases; nucleotides outside the gene matches: 5. The CDR3 sequence is CASSRTGDGEQYF. In DNA, the CDR3 is TGTGCCAGCAGCCGGACAGGGGATGGCGAGCAGTACTTC.

This clone was seen a few times. The chain has TRBV4-3 and TRBJ2-3, with D unresolved. V shed 0 bases and J shed 1 base, with 8 bases lying between them. CDR3 length: 15 amino acids. CDR1 LGHNA and CDR2 YSLEER come from the germline V gene. This CDR3 reads CASSQDFRGTDTQYF. The CDR3 bases are TGCGCCAGCAGCCAAGACTTTCGAGGCACAGATACGCAGTATTTT.

J is TRBJ2-5 and V is TRBV14, with 14 bases matching TRBD2. From germline, CDR1 is SGHDN and CDR2 FVKESK. With V trimmed by 5 bases and J by 5 bases, 10 bases remained unmatched. The CDR3 runs to 17 residues. The CDR3 here is CASSTGLAGDFWETQYF. CDR3 DNA: TGTGCCAGCAGCACGGGACTAGCGGGAGATTTTTGGGAGACCCAGTACTTC.

This clone was seen a few times. The J gene is TRBJ2-7, the V gene TRBV18; 7 bases are a match to TRBD1. After removal of 3 bases from V and 2 bases from J, the junction contained 4 bases not matched to a gene. Germline V CDR1 and CDR2: KGHSH, LQKENI. CDR3 length: 14 residues. The CDR3 DNA sequence: TGTGCCAGCTCACCGCCCGGACAGGCCTACGAGCAGTACTTC. Translated, it gives CASSPPGQAYEQYF.

This chain links TRBV4-1 with TRBJ2-3, with 9 bases aligning to TRBD2. The junction had 14 bases not matched to a gene; V was cut back by 1 base and J by 0 bases. Looked up from germline, CDR1 is MGHRA and CDR2 is YSYEKL. The CDR3 is made up of 20 amino acids. As DNA, the CDR3 is TGCGCCAGCAGCCAAGGCCGGCTAGTGCGCGGGAGGGCTAGCACAGATACGCAGTATTTT. Its translation is CASSQGRLVRGRASTDTQYF.

In nucleotides, the CDR3 is TGTGCCAGCAGTTCCAACCGACAGGGGGTGAACGGGGAGCTGTTTTTT. Encoded protein: CASSSNRQGVNGELFF. The chain recombines TRBV6-5 with TRBJ2-2; 9 nucleotides agree with TRBD1. There are 16 residues in the CDR3. Germline V gene sequence: CDR1 MNHEY, CDR2 SVGAGI. V lost 4 bases, J lost 7 bases, and 10 bases stayed unmatched.

The V call is TRBV4-3, the J call TRBJ1-1; 9 nucleotides align to TRBD1. This CDR3 contains 11 residues. Germline V gene data show CDR1 as LGHNA and CDR2 as YSLEER. This CDR3 reads CADGTGFEAFF. CDR3 coding DNA: TGCGCGGACGGGACAGGGTTTGAAGCTTTCTTT.

This rearrangement joins TRBV7-9 to TRBJ2-7, with 8 bases aligning to TRBD2. The CDR3 has 14 residues. J gave up 2 bases and V 1 base, and 1 base lay outside the gene matches. Germline CDR1 and CDR2: SEHNR and FQNEAQ (reference sequence). The CDR3 DNA reads as TGTGCCAGCAGCTTAGTCGGGAGGGCCTACGAGCAGTACTTC. It encodes CASSLVGRAYEQYF. Supplemented by reference TRBV7-9 and TRBJ2-7, the full variable domain reads DTGVSQNPRHKITKRGQNVTFRCDPISEHNRLYWYRQTLGQGPEFLTYFQNEAQLEKSRLLSDRFSAERPKGSFSTLEIQRTEQGDSAMYLCASSLVGRAYEQYFGPGTRLTVT.

This clone has only one observation. V gene TRBV30 combines with J gene TRBJ1-2; D might be TRBD1 (5 bases). With 2 bases removed from V and 3 bases from J, the gap between germline ends came to 13 bases. This CDR3 is 14 amino acids long. Germline V lookup: CDR1 GTSNPN, CDR2 SVGIG (reference sequence). Here the CDR3 reads CAWSKNAGDYGYTF. CDR3 nucleotides: TGTGCCTGGAGTAAGAATGCGGGGGACTATGGCTACACCTTC.